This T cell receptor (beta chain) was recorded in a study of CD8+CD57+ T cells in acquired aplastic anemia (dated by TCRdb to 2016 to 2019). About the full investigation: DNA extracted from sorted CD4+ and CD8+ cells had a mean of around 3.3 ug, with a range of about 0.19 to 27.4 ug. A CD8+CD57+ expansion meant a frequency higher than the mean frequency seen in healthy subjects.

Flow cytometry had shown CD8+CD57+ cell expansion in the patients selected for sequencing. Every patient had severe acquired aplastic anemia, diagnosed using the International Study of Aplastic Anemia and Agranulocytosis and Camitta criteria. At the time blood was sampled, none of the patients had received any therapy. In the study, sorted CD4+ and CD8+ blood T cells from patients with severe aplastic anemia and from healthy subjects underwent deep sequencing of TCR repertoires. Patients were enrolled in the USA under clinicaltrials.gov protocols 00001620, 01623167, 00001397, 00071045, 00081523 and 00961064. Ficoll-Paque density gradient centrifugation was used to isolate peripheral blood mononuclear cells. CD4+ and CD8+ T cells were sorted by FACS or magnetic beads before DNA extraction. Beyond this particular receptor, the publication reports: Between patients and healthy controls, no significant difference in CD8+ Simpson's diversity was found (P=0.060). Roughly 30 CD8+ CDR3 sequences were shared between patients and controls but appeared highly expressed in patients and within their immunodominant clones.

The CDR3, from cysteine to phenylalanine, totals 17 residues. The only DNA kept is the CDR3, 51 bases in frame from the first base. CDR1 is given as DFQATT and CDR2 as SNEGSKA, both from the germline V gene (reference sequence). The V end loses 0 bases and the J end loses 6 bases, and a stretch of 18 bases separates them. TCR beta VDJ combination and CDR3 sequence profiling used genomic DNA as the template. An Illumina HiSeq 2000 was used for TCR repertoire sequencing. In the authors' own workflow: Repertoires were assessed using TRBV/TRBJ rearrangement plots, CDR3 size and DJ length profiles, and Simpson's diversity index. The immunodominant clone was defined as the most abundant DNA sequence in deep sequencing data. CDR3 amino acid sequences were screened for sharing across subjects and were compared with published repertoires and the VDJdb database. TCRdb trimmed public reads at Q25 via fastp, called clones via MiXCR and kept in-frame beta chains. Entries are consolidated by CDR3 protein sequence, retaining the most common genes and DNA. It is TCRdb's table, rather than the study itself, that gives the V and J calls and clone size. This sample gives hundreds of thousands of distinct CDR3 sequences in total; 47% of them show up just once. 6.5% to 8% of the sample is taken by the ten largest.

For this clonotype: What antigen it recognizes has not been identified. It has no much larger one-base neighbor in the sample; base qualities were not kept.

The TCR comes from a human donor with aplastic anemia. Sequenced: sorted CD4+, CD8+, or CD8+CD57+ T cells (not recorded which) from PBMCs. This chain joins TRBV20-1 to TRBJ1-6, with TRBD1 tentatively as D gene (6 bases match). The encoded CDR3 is CSARDLGQGRFNSPLHF. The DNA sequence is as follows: TGCAGTGCTAGAGATCTTGGGCAGGGGAGATTTAATTCACCCCTCCACTTT.